The clone carrying this T cell receptor beta chain was counted a few times. J was trimmed by 5 bases and V by 2 bases; bases with no gene match: 5. Germline values: CDR1 MNHEY, CDR2 SVGAGI. The CDR3 runs 15 residues. The sample is drawn from a study of T-cell reconstitution after alpha-beta-depleted transplantation in children. Using unique molecular identifiers, the investigators prepared the TCRbeta library. TCRdb analysed the PCR reads with MiXCR anew, one entry per CDR3 protein. This table holds about 480,000 distinct CDR3 sequences, around an eighth found once. This chain uses TRBV6-5 with TRBJ1-2; 10 bases agree with TRBD1. This TCR came from a human donor who donated a stem cell graft to a child with combined immunodeficiency. The starting material was PBMCs from the stem cell graft donor, obtained from the stem cell graft. In DNA, the CDR3 is TGTGCCAGCAGTTACCCCGGACAGGGGGTGTATGGCTACACCTTC. This codes for CASSYPGQGVYGYTF.